Shown below are 19 T cell receptor beta chains from a single sample sequenced in a study of CD8 T cells in Susac syndrome (dated by TCRdb to about 2019). The method behind the library was the immunoSEQ multiplex PCR assay. RNA was extracted using the RNeasy kit, and about 0.5 to 1 ug of the RNA was reverse transcribed with random hexamers. In-frame beta chains were kept once TCRdb had trimmed the public reads at Q25 with fastp and called clones with MiXCR. Every entry covers one CDR3 protein and lists the most common genes and DNA from its rows. The sample yields roughly 200,000 distinct CDR3 sequences; approximately 96% were counted once. Around 0.093% of the sample belongs to the ten largest clones. The sample was CD4+ T cells from PBMCs. All receptors come from a human donor with multiple sclerosis.

The rearrangement joins TRBV20-1 to TRBJ1-5; the D is unclear. Germline CDR1 reads DFQATT; CDR2 reads SNEGSKA (reference sequence). The CDR3 contains 13 residues. Trimming removed 6 bases at V and 3 bases at J, with 12 bases between. The CDR3 bases are TGCAGTGCCAGACGCGGGATCAATCAGCCCCAGCATTTT. Protein: CSARRGINQPQHF.

V and J are TRBV27 and TRBJ2-7, with 7 positions matching TRBD1. The CDR3 spans 15 residues. Per germline, CDR1 MNHEY and CDR2 SMNVEV (reference sequence). V shed 3 bases and J 2 bases; nucleotides not matched to a gene: 7. CDR3 in amino acids: CASSFGQAPTYEQYF. The CDR3 DNA reads TGTGCCAGCAGTTTCGGACAGGCGCCCACCTACGAGCAGTACTTC.

This clonotype turned up a few times. V is TRBV7-2 and J is TRBJ1-6, with a weak D call TRBD1 (5 bases). Germline V CDR1 and CDR2: SGHTA, FQGNSA. V was cut by 4 bases and J by 7 bases, with 11 bases left in between. CDR3 length: 14 amino acids. CDR3: CASSSRVGNSPLHF. CDR3 in DNA: TGTGCCAGCAGCTCCAGGGTGGGCAATTCACCCCTCCACTTT.

The chain has TRBV10-3 and TRBJ2-4; D is undetermined. The CDR3 is made up of 13 amino acids. Germline CDR1 ENHRY, CDR2 SYGVKD. Trimming took off 0 bases at V and 6 bases at J, with 6 bases between the two ends. DNA for the CDR3: TGTGCCATCAGTGAGTCGGGCTTAAACATTCAGTACTTC. Translated: CAISESGLNIQYF.

This chain connects TRBV5-1 to TRBJ1-1, with D possibly matching TRBD1 (6 bases). This CDR3 is 13 amino acids long. The germline gives CDR1 SGHRS, CDR2 YFSETQ. V was pared by 9 bases and J by 1 base, with 13 bases between. DNA for the CDR3: TGCGCCACCCGAACAGGGACGAACACTGAAGCTTTCTTT. Translation: CATRTGTNTEAFF.

This clonotype was counted a single time. The chain carries TRBV15 and TRBJ2-1; D is undetermined. CDR3 length: 14 amino acids. Per germline, CDR1 LNHNV and CDR2 YYDKDF (reference sequence). With 0 bases removed from V and 7 bases from J, the gap between germline ends came to 10 bases. CDR3 nucleotides: TGTGCCACCAGCAGAGACCCAGCTTCAAATGAGCAGTTCTTC. This encodes CATSRDPASNEQFF.

The rearrangement uses TRBV19 and TRBJ1-1; no definite D call. Between the trimmed V and J ends, which lost 3 bases and 3 bases, there was a span of 8 bases. Per germline, CDR1 LNHDA and CDR2 SQIVND (reference sequence). The CDR3 has 13 residues. CDR3 in DNA: TGTGCCAGTAGTATGCAGGCCGACACTGAAGCTTTCTTT. Its protein product is CASSMQADTEAFF.

The chain links TRBV29-1 to TRBJ1-2, with a tentative D call TRBD1 (6 bases). CDR1 and CDR2 (germline): SQVTM, ANQGSEA. Trimming left V 1 base short and J 5 bases short, with 14 bases between. The CDR3 consists of 14 residues. The CDR3 nucleotides are TGCAGCGTTGAAGGTGGCAGGGACATTTATGGCTACACCTTC. Its translation is CSVEGGRDIYGYTF.

The gene calls are TRBV20-1 and TRBJ1-6, with 12 bases that match TRBD1. V lost 6 bases and J lost 10; bases outside the gene matches: 10. This CDR3 is built from 15 residues. From germline, CDR1 is DFQATT and CDR2 SNEGSKA (reference sequence). The DNA for the CDR3 is TGCAGTGCCCGAGATCGGGACAGGGGGCAATCACCCCTCCACTTT. It codes for CSARDRDRGQSPLHF.

This clonotype was picked up one time. This chain joins TRBV29-1 and TRBJ2-2; the D is unclear. Germline V lookup: CDR1 SQVTM, CDR2 ANQGSEA. Trimming shortened V by 4 bases and J by 4 bases, and 13 bases separated the two germline ends. The CDR3 is made up of 14 amino acids. CDR3 sequence reads: CSVGQVVGTGELFF. As DNA, the CDR3 is TGCAGCGTTGGTCAGGTGGTTGGCACCGGGGAGCTGTTTTTT.

The rearrangement links TRBV6-5 to TRBJ2-7; D might be TRBD1 (6 bases). The CDR3 loop spans 14 amino acids. Germline CDR1 is MNHEY and CDR2 is SVGAGI. V dropped 4 bases and J dropped 5 bases, with 15 bases sitting between them. CDR3: CASSWGQAGDEQYF. As DNA, the CDR3 is TGTGCCAGCAGTTGGGGGCAGGCCGGGGACGAGCAGTACTTC.

This chain connects TRBV30 to TRBJ2-7, with D perhaps matching TRBD1 (5 bases). Germline values: CDR1 GTSNPN, CDR2 SVGIG (reference sequence). V lost 0 bases and J lost 3, with 12 bases in between. This CDR3 has 14 residues. The CDR3 nucleotides read TGTGCCTGGAGTGTAGACAGTGTCAACTACGAGCAGTACTTC. This encodes CAWSVDSVNYEQYF.

The J gene is TRBJ2-3, the V gene TRBV28; D gene uncertain. The V gene lost 6 bases and the J gene lost 3 bases, with 13 bases spanning the gap. The CDR3 has 14 residues. In germline, CDR1 is MDHEN, CDR2 SYDVKM. The CDR3 nucleotides are TGTGCCAGCAGGGGCGCAGGAAGGACAGATACGCAGTATTTT. Protein sequence: CASRGAGRTDTQYF.

The genes are TRBV30 and TRBJ2-3; D is undetermined. This CDR3 comprises 12 residues. Between the trimmed V and J ends, which lost 2 bases and 1 base, there was a span of 4 bases. CDR1 is GTSNPN, CDR2 SVGIG, per germline (reference sequence). In DNA form, the CDR3 reads TGTGCCTGGAGTCCGGGCACAGATACGCAGTATTTT. Translated, it gives CAWSPGTDTQYF.

CDR3 nucleotide sequence: TGTGCCAGCAGGTCACGTTATGGCTACACCTTC. It encodes CASRSRYGYTF. The chain employs TRBV12-3 or TRBV12-4 and TRBJ1-2; D remains ambiguous. V dropped 6 bases and J dropped 5 bases, with 7 bases sitting between them. The CDR3 sequence is 11 residues long.

The CDR3 region has the DNA TGTGCCTGGAGCTCTCCGTCCGGGGGTCTCCGCTACGAGCAGTACTTC. It specifies CAWSSPSGGLRYEQYF. The chain links TRBV30 to TRBJ2-7; a weak D match, TRBD2 (6 bases). CDR1 and CDR2 from the germline V gene are GTSNPN and SVGIG (reference sequence). The CDR3 covers 16 residues. With 3 bases removed from V and 3 bases from J, the gap between germline ends came to 21 bases.

J is TRBJ2-5 and V is TRBV7-2; D could derive from TRBD1 or TRBD2 (6 bases each). The V gene lost 3 bases and the J gene lost 4 bases, with 9 bases spanning the gap. CDR3 length: 13 residues. Germline V lookup: CDR1 SGHTA, CDR2 FQGNSA. In DNA form, the CDR3 reads TGTGCCAGCAGCTTCGGAGGGGGAGAGACCCAGTACTTC. This encodes CASSFGGGETQYF.

The chain's CDR3 is CASSLDGSRDGYTF. The CDR3 region has the DNA TGTGCCAGCAGCTTGGATGGGTCCAGGGATGGCTACACCTTC. This chain connects TRBV5-6 to TRBJ1-2; D possibly corresponds to TRBD1 (5 bases). Trimming left V 0 bases short and J 6 bases short, with 12 bases between. Germline CDR1 SGHDT, CDR2 YYEEEE. The CDR3 runs to 14 residues.

The gene calls are TRBV5-1 and TRBJ2-1, with 9 nucleotides matching TRBD1. The CDR3 consists of 18 residues. Trimming took 4 bases from V and 5 from J; bases not matched to a gene: 16. Germline V gene sequence: CDR1 SGHRS, CDR2 YFSETQ. The CDR3 loop is CASSPWTGDRRTDNEQFF. The CDR3 nucleotides are TGCGCCAGCAGCCCGTGGACAGGGGATCGACGGACGGACAATGAGCAGTTCTTC. The variable domain in full, with the rest retrieved from reference TRBV5-1 and TRBJ2-1, is KAGVTQTPRYLIKTRGQQVTLSCSPISGHRSVSWYQQTPGQGLQFLFEYFSETQRNKGNFPGRFSGRQFSNSRSEMNVSTLELGDSALYLCASSPWTGDRRTDNEQFFGPGTRLTVL.